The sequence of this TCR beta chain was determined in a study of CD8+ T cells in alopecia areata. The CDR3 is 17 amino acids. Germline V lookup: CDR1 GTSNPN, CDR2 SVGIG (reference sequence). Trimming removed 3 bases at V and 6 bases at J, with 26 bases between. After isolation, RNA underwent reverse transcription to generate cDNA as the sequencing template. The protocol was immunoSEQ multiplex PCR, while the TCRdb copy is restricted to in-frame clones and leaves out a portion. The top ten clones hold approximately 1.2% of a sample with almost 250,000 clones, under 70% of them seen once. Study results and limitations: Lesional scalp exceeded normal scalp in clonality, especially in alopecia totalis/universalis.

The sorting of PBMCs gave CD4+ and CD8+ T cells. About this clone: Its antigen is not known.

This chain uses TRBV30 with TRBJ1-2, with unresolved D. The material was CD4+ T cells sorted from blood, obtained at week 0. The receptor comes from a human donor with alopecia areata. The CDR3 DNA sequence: TGTGCCTGGAGACATGAAGGGTCACCCATCACCGGTGATGGCTACACCTTC. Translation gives CAWRHEGSPITGDGYTF.